These 31 T cell receptor beta chains came from one sample sequenced in a study of OX40 agonist ivuxolimab in advanced cancers. This table comes from immunoSEQ multiplex PCR, and its TCRdb copy is limited to in-frame clones, with some not included. Here the sample spans more than 85,000 clones, about 80% being singletons. Material: CD4+ or CD8+ T cells sorted from blood, obtained in a trial of the OX40 agonist ivuxolimab. The receptors derive from an adult with an advanced solid tumor such as melanoma, head and neck, liver or kidney cancer.

The V gene is TRBV2, the J gene TRBJ2-3; D tentatively fits TRBD1 or TRBD2 (6 bases each). V dropped 2 bases and J dropped 0 bases, with 15 bases sitting between them. This CDR3 is built from 17 residues. The germline CDR1 and CDR2 sequences are SNHLY and FYNNEI. The CDR3 here is CASSERGVGVSTDTQYF. CDR3 DNA: TGTGCCAGCAGTGAAAGGGGGGTTGGCGTGAGCACAGATACGCAGTATTTT.

The chain has TRBV14 and TRBJ2-1; D may be TRBD1 (6 bases). The V gene's germline CDR1 is SGHDN and CDR2 FVKESK. V gave up 3 bases and J gave up 12 bases, with 12 bases separating them. The CDR3 spans 12 residues. The CDR3 DNA reads TGTGCCAGCAGCCACGTCGACAGGACGCAGTTCTTC. This translates into CASSHVDRTQFF.

The chain combines TRBV29-1 with TRBJ2-3; the D is unclear. This CDR3 is built from 11 residues. The V and J ends lost 5 bases and 6 bases respectively, with 9 bases between them. Germline values: CDR1 SQVTM, CDR2 ANQGSEA. The CDR3 reads CSVSIGDTQYF. In DNA form, the CDR3 reads TGCAGCGTTTCCATAGGCGATACGCAGTATTTT.

Here the CDR3 DNA reads TGTGCCAGTACCCCCGTCTCAGGCAATCAGCCCCAGCATTTT. This sequence encodes CASTPVSGNQPQHF. The chain joins TRBV19 to TRBJ1-5; D unclear. From germline, CDR1 is LNHDA and CDR2 SQIVND (reference sequence). The V and J ends lost 7 bases and 2 bases respectively, with 12 bases between them. The CDR3 consists of 14 residues.

The chain couples TRBV19 to TRBJ2-4; 10 nucleotides match TRBD1. Germline CDR1 reads LNHDA; CDR2 reads SQIVND (reference sequence). The CDR3 consists of 18 residues. V lost 7 bases, J lost 0 bases, and 12 bases stayed unmatched. Here the CDR3 DNA reads TGTGCCAGTAAAGGAAGGACAGGGGGATGGGGAGCCAAAAACATTCAGTACTTC. It translates to CASKGRTGGWGAKNIQYF.

The chain has TRBV6-5 and TRBJ1-1, with D unresolved. This CDR3 is 14 amino acids long. Germline CDR1 is MNHEY and CDR2 is SVGAGI. Trimming shortened V by 0 bases and J by 1 base, and 6 bases separated the two germline ends. The chain's CDR3 is CASSYSEGNTEAFF. The CDR3 DNA reads TGTGCCAGCAGTTACTCGGAGGGGAACACTGAAGCTTTCTTT.

The chain recombines TRBV18 with TRBJ1-1; the D is unclear. The CDR3 loop spans 13 amino acids. V was cut by 5 bases and J by 1 base, with 8 bases left in between. Germline V gene lookup returns CDR1 KGHSH and CDR2 LQKENI. The CDR3 nucleotides are TGTGCCAGCTCATTTTCAGAGAACACTGAAGCTTTCTTT. It translates to CASSFSENTEAFF.

The chain has TRBV5-6 and TRBJ2-1; the match to TRBD2 covers 9 bases. The CDR3 contains 16 residues. J lost 3 bases, V lost 4 bases, and 8 bases had no gene match. Germline CDR1 and CDR2: SGHDT and YYEEEE. CDR3: CASSNRLAASYNEQFF. As DNA, the CDR3 is TGTGCCAGCAGCAACAGACTAGCGGCCAGCTACAATGAGCAGTTCTTC.

This clone was seen only once. The chain has TRBV18 and TRBJ1-1; tentative D call: TRBD1 (5 bases). The CDR3 spans 14 residues. Trimming took off 2 bases at V and 0 bases at J, with 7 bases between the two ends. CDR1 is KGHSH and CDR2 is LQKENI in the germline V gene. CDR3: CASSPGAVNTEAFF. The CDR3 nucleotides read TGTGCCAGCTCACCAGGGGCGGTGAACACTGAAGCTTTCTTT.

The chain employs TRBV4-2 and TRBJ2-6, with D possibly being TRBD1 (5 bases). From germline, CDR1 is LGHNA and CDR2 YNFKEQ. Trimming took off 0 bases at V and 0 bases at J, with 9 bases between the two ends. The CDR3 sequence is 17 residues long. The CDR3 here is CASSQEIGASGANVLTF. The CDR3 DNA reads TGTGCCAGCAGCCAAGAAATTGGGGCCTCTGGGGCCAACGTCCTGACTTTC.

This chain connects TRBV6-5 to TRBJ2-5; D gene ambiguous. The CDR3 is 15 residues long. Between the trimmed V and J ends, which lost 6 bases and 5 bases, there was a span of 19 bases. Germline V gives CDR1 MNHEY, CDR2 SVGAGI. The CDR3 DNA is TGTGCCAGCAGCCGCTCCAGCGACGGTTGGGAGACCCAGTACTTC. This codes for CASSRSSDGWETQYF.

The CDR3 coding sequence is TGCGCCAGCAGGGTGGGGGGAACTGGGGCCAACGTCCTGACTTTC. Translating gives CASRVGGTGANVLTF. The chain has TRBV5-1 and TRBJ2-6; a possible D gene is TRBD2 (6 bases). CDR1 and CDR2 (germline): SGHRS, YFSETQ. V lost 5 bases to trimming and J lost 2 bases, with 11 bases between them. This CDR3 comprises 15 residues.

This chain uses TRBV11-3 with TRBJ2-1; 8 bases map to TRBD2. V gave up 5 bases and J gave up 8 bases; unmatched junction bases: 17. This CDR3 is built from 17 residues. Germline CDR1 and CDR2: SGHNT and YENEEA. This CDR3 is CASSHRRGGRISDEQFF. The CDR3 DNA is TGTGCCAGCAGCCACCGACGTGGCGGGAGGATTTCGGATGAGCAGTTCTTC.

The rearrangement joins TRBV7-9 to TRBJ1-5; 9 bases are shared with TRBD1. The CDR3 has 14 amino acids. The V segment lost 4 bases and the J segment 11 bases; nucleotides outside the gene matches: 9. CDR1 SEHNR and CDR2 FQNEAQ come from the germline V gene (reference sequence). CDR3 region: CASSSDRGPLAQHF. CDR3 DNA: TGTGCCAGCAGCTCGGACAGGGGACCCCTGGCCCAGCATTTT.

The chain has TRBV27 and TRBJ2-2; unclear D gene. The CDR3 loop spans 14 amino acids. CDR1 is MNHEY, CDR2 SMNVEV, per germline (reference sequence). The germline V and J ends were trimmed by 4 bases and 0 bases, with 6 bases remaining between them. The CDR3: CASSSSTNTGELFF. CDR3 bases: TGTGCCAGCAGTTCATCTACGAACACCGGGGAGCTGTTTTTT.

The chain couples TRBV30 to TRBJ2-2, with a possible D match to TRBD1 (6 bases). The CDR3 extends over 14 amino acids. CDR1 and CDR2 from the germline V gene are GTSNPN and SVGIG (reference sequence). Trimming took 8 bases from V and 6 from J, leaving 19 bases between them. The CDR3 region is CAQHTGSMAGELFF. CDR3 in DNA: TGTGCCCAGCATACAGGGTCAATGGCCGGGGAGCTGTTTTTT.

V gene TRBV19 combines with J gene TRBJ2-4; 11 bases map to TRBD2. After removal of 4 bases from V and 8 bases from J, the junction contained 7 bases not matched to a gene. The CDR3 spans 15 residues. Germline loops: CDR1 LNHDA, CDR2 SQIVND (reference sequence). The CDR3 DNA sequence: TGTGCCAGTAGTAGATATAGCGGGAGGGGGGACATTCAGTACTTC. Amino acid sequence: CASSRYSGRGDIQYF. The full variable domain, its missing parts supplied by reference TRBV19 and TRBJ2-4, is DGGITQSPKYLFRKEGQNVTLSCEQNLNHDAMYWYRQDPGQGLRLIYYSQIVNDFQKGDIAEGYSVSREKKESFPLTVTSAQKNPTAFYLCASSRYSGRGDIQYFGAGTRLSVL.

V usage is TRBV4-1 and J usage is TRBJ2-1, with a possible D match to TRBD2 (6 bases). Deletions cut 3 bases from V and 0 bases from J, with 18 bases between. Germline V gives CDR1 MGHRA, CDR2 YSYEKL. CDR3 length: 18 amino acids. CDR3 nucleotides: TGCGCCAGCAGCCACCCTAAGGGACTTCAAAGCTCCTACAATGAGCAGTTCTTC. Its protein product is CASSHPKGLQSSYNEQFF.

This sequence joins TRBV18 and TRBJ2-7; 8 bases are shared with TRBD1. This CDR3 is 15 amino acids long. The trim removed 4 bases at V and 3 bases at J, leaving 8 bases unmatched. Germline V CDR1 and CDR2: KGHSH, LQKENI. Written as DNA, the CDR3 is TGTGCCAGCTCACGGAAAACAGGGGGACTCTACGAGCAGTACTTC. Translated: CASSRKTGGLYEQYF.

This rearrangement joins TRBV5-1 to TRBJ1-5; 7 bases map to TRBD1. Germline trimming cut 0 bases from V and 4 bases from J; bases unmatched to any gene: 4. Germline CDR1 SGHRS, CDR2 YFSETQ. The CDR3 sequence is 15 residues long. In DNA, the CDR3 is TGCGCCAGCAGCTTGGGACAGGGTGTAAATCAGCCCCAGCATTTT. Translating it yields CASSLGQGVNQPQHF.

As for this clone: This same CDR3 is encoded by further DNA sequences in the sample. This chain uses TRBV5-8 with TRBJ2-7; D is ambiguous. This CDR3 is 14 amino acids long. Germline CDR1 and CDR2: SGHTS and YDEGEE. V was cut by 4 bases and J by 4 bases, with 15 bases left in between. CDR3 protein: CASSLMAEIYEQYF. CDR3 bases: TGTGCCAGCAGCCTGATGGCGGAAATTTACGAGCAGTACTTC.

The V call is TRBV6-6, the J call TRBJ2-2; 9 nucleotides match TRBD2. V lost 0 bases and J lost 6; bases outside the gene matches: 2. Germline CDR1 is MNHNY and CDR2 is SVGAGI (reference sequence). This CDR3 is built from 15 residues. DNA of the CDR3: TGTGCCAGCAGTTACTCGCGGGGGGGCTCCGGGGAGCTGTTTTTT. It translates to CASSYSRGGSGELFF.

CDR3: CASSLMFSNQPQHF. The CDR3 DNA is TGTGCCAGCAGTTTAATGTTCAGCAATCAGCCCCAGCATTTT. This chain links TRBV27 with TRBJ1-5; D not certain. V lost 2 bases, J lost 1 base, and 6 bases lay in between. CDR3 length equals 14 residues. CDR1 and CDR2 (germline): MNHEY, SMNVEV (reference sequence).

J is TRBJ2-7 and V is TRBV7-3; D may be TRBD2 (5 bases). Trimming removed 5 bases at V and 7 bases at J, with 12 bases between. This CDR3 has 12 residues. From germline, CDR1 is SGHTA and CDR2 FQGTGA. The CDR3 loop reads CASSLRTGEQYF. The CDR3 coding sequence is TGTGCCAGCAGCCTACGGACGGGGGAGCAGTACTTC.

The V and J genes are TRBV28 and TRBJ2-7; D call uncertain. The CDR3 totals 13 residues. Germline V lookup: CDR1 MDHEN, CDR2 SYDVKM. Trimming left V 5 bases short and J 7 bases short, with 15 bases between. For the CDR3, the DNA is TGTGCCAGCAGTGTGGACGGTGTACGAGAGCAGTACTTC. As protein: CASSVDGVREQYF.

V gene TRBV7-9 combines with J gene TRBJ2-7; 11 bases fit TRBD1. With V trimmed by 0 bases and J by 5 bases, 9 bases remained unmatched. The CDR3 runs 17 residues. The germline CDR1 and CDR2 sequences are SEHNR and FQNEAQ (reference sequence). CDR3 in amino acids: CASSLALRTGGVDEQYF. CDR3 bases: TGTGCCAGCAGCTTAGCGCTGCGGACAGGGGGCGTCGACGAGCAGTACTTC.

A note on this clone: Other DNA variants within this sample encode the same CDR3. The rearrangement uses TRBV29-1 and TRBJ2-1; D uncertain. This CDR3 spans 11 amino acids. Per the germline V gene, CDR1 is SQVTM and CDR2 is ANQGSEA. Deletions cut 5 bases from V and 4 bases from J, with 6 bases between. The CDR3 DNA is TGCAGCGTTAAGACTTACAATGAGCAGTTCTTC. This encodes CSVKTYNEQFF.

This chain links TRBV2 with TRBJ1-3; D remains unclear. The V gene's germline CDR1 is SNHLY and CDR2 FYNNEI. Between the trimmed V and J ends, which lost 4 bases and 7 bases, there was a span of 17 bases. The CDR3 extends over 15 amino acids. CDR3 region: CASSATNRVGNTIYF. For the CDR3, the DNA is TGTGCCAGCAGTGCGACCAATCGAGTTGGGAACACCATATATTTT.

This clone was counted at least ten times. The chain links TRBV7-6 to TRBJ2-7; the match to TRBD2 covers 14 bases. The CDR3 consists of 16 residues. The V gene end was trimmed by 1 base and the J gene end by 4 bases; junction bases not matched to a gene: 3. CDR1 is SGHVS and CDR2 is FNYEAQ in the germline V gene. CDR3 DNA: TGTGCCAGCAGCTTAGAAGGGACTAGCGGGAGATACGAGCAGTACTTC. Translation: CASSLEGTSGRYEQYF. The whole variable domain, filled in from reference TRBV7-6 and TRBJ2-7, reads GAGVSQSPRYKVTKRGQDVALRCDPISGHVSLYWYRQALGQGPEFLTYFNYEAQQDKSGLPNDRFSAERPEGSISTLTIQRTEQRDSAMYRCASSLEGTSGRYEQYFGPGTRLTVT.

This clone occurred once. This chain uses TRBV19 with TRBJ2-5; no clear D gene. The germline gives CDR1 LNHDA, CDR2 SQIVND (reference sequence). The V end was cut by 5 bases, the J end by 4 bases, with 14 bases between. CDR3 length: 14 amino acids. The CDR3 DNA reads as TGTGCCAGTAGTCCGCCTGGGATGAGAGAGACCCAGTACTTC. Protein product: CASSPPGMRETQYF.

This clone has just one count. This chain uses TRBV28 with TRBJ2-3, with unresolved D. V was shortened by 6 bases and J by 5 bases, with 12 bases between the two germline ends. Germline assignment: CDR1 MDHEN and CDR2 SYDVKM. This CDR3 contains 13 residues. The chain's CDR3 is CASRPGRVDTQYF. Here the CDR3 DNA reads TGTGCCAGCAGGCCTGGTCGGGTAGATACGCAGTATTTT.